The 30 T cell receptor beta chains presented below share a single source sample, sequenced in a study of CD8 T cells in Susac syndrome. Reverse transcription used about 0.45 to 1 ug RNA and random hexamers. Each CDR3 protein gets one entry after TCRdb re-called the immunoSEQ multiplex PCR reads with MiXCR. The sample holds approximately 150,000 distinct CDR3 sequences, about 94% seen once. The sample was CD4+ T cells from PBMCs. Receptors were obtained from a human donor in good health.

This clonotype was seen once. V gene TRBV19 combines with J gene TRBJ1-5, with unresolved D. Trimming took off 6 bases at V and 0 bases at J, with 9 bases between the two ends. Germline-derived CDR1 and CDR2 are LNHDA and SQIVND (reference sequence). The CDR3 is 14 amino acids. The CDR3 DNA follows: TGTGCCAGTAGCGGTCCGGATAGCAATCAGCCCCAGCATTTT. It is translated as CASSGPDSNQPQHF.

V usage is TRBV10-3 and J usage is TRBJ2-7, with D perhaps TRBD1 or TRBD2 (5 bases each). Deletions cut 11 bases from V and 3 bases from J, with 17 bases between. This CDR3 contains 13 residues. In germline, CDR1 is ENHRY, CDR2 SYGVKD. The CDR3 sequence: CAATPGPIYEQYF. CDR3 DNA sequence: TGTGCCGCGACACCGGGACCGATCTACGAGCAGTACTTC.

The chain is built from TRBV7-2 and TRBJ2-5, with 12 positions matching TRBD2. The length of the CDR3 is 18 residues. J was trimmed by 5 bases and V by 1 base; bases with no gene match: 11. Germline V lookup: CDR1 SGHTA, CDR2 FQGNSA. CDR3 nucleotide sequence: TGTGCCAGCAGCTTAGGGCTAGCGGGGGGGCCTTTTACGGAGACCCAGTACTTC. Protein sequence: CASSLGLAGGPFTETQYF. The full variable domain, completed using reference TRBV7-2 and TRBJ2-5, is GAGVSQSPSNKVTEKGKDVELRCDPISGHTALYWYRQSLGQGLEFLIYFQGNSAPDKSGLPSDRFSAERTGGSVSTLTIQRTQQEDSAVYLCASSLGLAGGPFTETQYFGPGTRLLVL.

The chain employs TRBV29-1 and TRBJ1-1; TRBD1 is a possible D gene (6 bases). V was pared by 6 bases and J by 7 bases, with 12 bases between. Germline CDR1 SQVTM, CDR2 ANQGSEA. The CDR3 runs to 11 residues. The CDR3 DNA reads TGCAGCGTGCCGGGACAACTTGAAGCTTTCTTT. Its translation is CSVPGQLEAFF.

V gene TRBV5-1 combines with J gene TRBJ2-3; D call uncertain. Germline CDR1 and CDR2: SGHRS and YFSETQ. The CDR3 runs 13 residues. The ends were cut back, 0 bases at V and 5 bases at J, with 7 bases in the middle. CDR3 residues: CASSLASGDTQYF. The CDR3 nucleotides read TGCGCCAGCAGCTTGGCCTCTGGAGATACGCAGTATTTT.

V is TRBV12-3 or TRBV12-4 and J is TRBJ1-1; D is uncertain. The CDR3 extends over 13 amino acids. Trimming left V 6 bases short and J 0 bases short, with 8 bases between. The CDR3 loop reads CASRNQLNTEAFF. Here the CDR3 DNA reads TGTGCCAGCAGGAATCAGCTGAACACTGAAGCTTTCTTT.

The CDR3 protein is CASSLLVSYEQYF. The CDR3 DNA sequence: TGTGCCAGTAGCCTACTAGTTTCCTACGAGCAGTACTTC. V and J are TRBV19 and TRBJ2-7, with a tentative D call TRBD2 (5 bases). Germline CDR1 reads LNHDA; CDR2 reads SQIVND (reference sequence). The CDR3 is made up of 13 amino acids. The V end lost 6 bases, the J end lost 1 base, and 10 bases lay between the germline ends.

The CDR3 DNA reads as TGTGCCAGCTTAGAGGGGGCAGGATCAGATACGCAGTATTTT. Protein: CASLEGAGSDTQYF. V usage is TRBV12-3 or TRBV12-4 and J usage is TRBJ2-3; TRBD1 aligns across 7 bases. The CDR3 loop spans 14 amino acids. V shed 8 bases and J 4 bases; nucleotides not matched to a gene: 9.

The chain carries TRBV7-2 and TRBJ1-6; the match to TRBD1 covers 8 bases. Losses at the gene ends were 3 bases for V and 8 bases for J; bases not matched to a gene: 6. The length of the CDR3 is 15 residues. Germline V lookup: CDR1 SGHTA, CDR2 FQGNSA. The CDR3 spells CASSFGDRGDSPLHF. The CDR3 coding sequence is TGTGCCAGCAGCTTCGGCGACAGGGGCGATTCACCCCTCCACTTT.

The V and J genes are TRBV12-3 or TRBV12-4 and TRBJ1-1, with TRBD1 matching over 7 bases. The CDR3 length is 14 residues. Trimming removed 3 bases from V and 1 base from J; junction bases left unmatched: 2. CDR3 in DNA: TGTGCCAGCAGTTTTGAGGGGGCGAACACTGAAGCTTTCTTT. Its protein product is CASSFEGANTEAFF.

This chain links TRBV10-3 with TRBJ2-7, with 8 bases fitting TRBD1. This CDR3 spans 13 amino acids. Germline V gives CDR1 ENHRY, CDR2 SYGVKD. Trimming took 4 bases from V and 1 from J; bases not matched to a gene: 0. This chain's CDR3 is CAISGTGSYEQYF. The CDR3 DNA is TGTGCCATCAGTGGGACAGGGTCCTACGAGCAGTACTTC.

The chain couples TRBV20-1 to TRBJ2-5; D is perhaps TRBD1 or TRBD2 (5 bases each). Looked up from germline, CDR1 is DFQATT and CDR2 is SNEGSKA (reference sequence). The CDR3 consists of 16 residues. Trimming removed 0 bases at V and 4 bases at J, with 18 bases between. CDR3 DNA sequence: TGCAGTGCTAGAGATCTGGGTGGGGGAGCCGTAGAGACCCAGTACTTC. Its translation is CSARDLGGGAVETQYF.

The CDR3 DNA is TGTGCCAGCAGCCAAGGAAGGGGTGAGCATGGCTACACCTTC. It encodes CASSQGRGEHGYTF. The chain links TRBV3-1 to TRBJ1-2, with D possibly being TRBD1 (5 bases). The germline V gene has CDR1 LGHDT and CDR2 YNNKEL (reference sequence). V was cut by 1 base and J by 6 bases, with 12 bases left in between. The CDR3 extends over 14 amino acids.

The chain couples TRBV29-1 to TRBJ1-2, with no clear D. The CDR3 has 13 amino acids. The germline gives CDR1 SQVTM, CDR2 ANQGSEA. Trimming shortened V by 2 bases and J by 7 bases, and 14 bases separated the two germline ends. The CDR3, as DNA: TGCAGCGTTGAACCCGGGCGGGATCTTGGCTACACCTTC. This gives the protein CSVEPGRDLGYTF.

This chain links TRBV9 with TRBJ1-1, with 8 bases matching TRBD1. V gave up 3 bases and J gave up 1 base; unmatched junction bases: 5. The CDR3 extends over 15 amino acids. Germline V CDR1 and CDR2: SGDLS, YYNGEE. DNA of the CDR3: TGTGCCAGCAGCGCCGGACAGGGCAGGAACACTGAAGCTTTCTTT. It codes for CASSAGQGRNTEAFF.

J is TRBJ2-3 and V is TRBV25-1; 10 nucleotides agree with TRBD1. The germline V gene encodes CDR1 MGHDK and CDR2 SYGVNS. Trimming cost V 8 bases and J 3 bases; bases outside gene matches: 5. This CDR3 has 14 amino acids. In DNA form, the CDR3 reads TGTGCCAGCGGACCGGGACAGGGGACAGATACGCAGTATTTT. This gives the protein CASGPGQGTDTQYF.

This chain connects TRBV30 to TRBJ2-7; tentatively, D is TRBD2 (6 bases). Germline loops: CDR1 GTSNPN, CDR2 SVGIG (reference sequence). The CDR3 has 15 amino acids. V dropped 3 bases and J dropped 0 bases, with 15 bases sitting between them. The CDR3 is CAWSRSGGISYEQYF. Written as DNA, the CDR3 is TGTGCCTGGAGCCGTAGCGGCGGAATCTCCTACGAGCAGTACTTC.

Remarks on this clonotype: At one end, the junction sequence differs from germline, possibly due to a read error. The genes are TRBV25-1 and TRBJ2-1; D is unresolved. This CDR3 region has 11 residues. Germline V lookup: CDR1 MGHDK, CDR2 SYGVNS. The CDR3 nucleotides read TGTGCCAGCAGTCAATACAATGAGCAGTTCTTC. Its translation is CASSQYNEQFF.

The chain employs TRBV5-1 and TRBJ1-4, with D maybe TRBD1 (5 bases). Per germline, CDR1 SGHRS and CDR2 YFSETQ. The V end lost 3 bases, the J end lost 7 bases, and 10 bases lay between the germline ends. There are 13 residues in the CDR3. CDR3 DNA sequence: TGCGCCAGCAGCTGGGACTGGGGTGAAAAACTGTTTTTT. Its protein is CASSWDWGEKLFF.

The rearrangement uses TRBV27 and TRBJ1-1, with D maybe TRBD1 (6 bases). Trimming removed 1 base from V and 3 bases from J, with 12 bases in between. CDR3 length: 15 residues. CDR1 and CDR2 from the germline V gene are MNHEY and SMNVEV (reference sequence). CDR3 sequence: CASSLLGAGYTEAFF. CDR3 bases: TGTGCCAGCAGTTTATTGGGGGCGGGGTACACTGAAGCTTTCTTT.

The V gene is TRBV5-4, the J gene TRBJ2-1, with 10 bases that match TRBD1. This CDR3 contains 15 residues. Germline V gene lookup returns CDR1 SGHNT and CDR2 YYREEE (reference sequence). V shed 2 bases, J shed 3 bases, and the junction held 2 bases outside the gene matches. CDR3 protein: CASSFGTGVYNEQFF. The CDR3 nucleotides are TGTGCCAGCAGCTTCGGGACAGGGGTCTACAATGAGCAGTTCTTC.

In DNA, the CDR3 is TGTGCCAGCAGCGTGGACAGGGTTTCACCCCTCCACTTT. This codes for CASSVDRVSPLHF. The V and J genes are TRBV5-5 and TRBJ1-6; 8 nucleotides agree with TRBD1. The CDR3 is 13 amino acids. V lost 4 bases to trimming and J lost 9 bases; unmatched junction nucleotides: 3. Germline V gene lookup returns CDR1 SGHKS and CDR2 YYEKEE (reference sequence).

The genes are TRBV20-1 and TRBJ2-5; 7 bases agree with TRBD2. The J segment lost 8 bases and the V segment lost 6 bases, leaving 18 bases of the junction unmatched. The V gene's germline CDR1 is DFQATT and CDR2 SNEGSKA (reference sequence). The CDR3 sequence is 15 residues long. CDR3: CSANLFGGIPDTQYF. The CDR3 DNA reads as TGCAGTGCAAACCTCTTCGGGGGGATCCCAGACACCCAGTACTTC.

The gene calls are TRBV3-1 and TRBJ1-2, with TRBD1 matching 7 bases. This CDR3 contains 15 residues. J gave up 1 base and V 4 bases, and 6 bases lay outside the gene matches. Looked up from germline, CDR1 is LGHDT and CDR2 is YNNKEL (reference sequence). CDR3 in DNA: TGTGCCAGCAGCCCTTTGACAGGGCTTAACTATGGCTACACCTTC. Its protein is CASSPLTGLNYGYTF.

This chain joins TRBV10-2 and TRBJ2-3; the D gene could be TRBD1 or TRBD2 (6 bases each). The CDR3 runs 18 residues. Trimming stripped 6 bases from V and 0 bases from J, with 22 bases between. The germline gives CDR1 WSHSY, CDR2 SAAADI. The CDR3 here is CASSGGRPSTSSTDTQYF. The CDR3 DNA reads TGCGCCAGCAGCGGGGGCCGACCCTCTACCTCTAGCACAGATACGCAGTATTTT.

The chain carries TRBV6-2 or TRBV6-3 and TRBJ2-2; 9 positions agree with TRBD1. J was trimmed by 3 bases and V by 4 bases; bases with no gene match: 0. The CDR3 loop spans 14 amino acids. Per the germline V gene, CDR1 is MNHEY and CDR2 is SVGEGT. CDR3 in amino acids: CASSWDRDTGELFF. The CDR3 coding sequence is TGTGCCAGCAGTTGGGACAGGGACACCGGGGAGCTGTTTTTT.

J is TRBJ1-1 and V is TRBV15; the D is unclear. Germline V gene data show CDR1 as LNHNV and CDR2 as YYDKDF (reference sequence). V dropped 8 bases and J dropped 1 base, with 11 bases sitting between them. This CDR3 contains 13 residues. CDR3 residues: CATGMDPNTEAFF. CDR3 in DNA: TGTGCCACCGGTATGGACCCGAACACTGAAGCTTTCTTT.

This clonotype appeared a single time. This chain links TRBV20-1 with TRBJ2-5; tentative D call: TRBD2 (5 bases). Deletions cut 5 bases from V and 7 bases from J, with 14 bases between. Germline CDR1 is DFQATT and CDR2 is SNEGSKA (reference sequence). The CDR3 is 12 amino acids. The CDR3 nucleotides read TGCAGTGCTTCAGCTTGGGAGAGGACCCAGTACTTC. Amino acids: CSASAWERTQYF.

The CDR3 DNA reads TGCAGTGCTAGATACAGGGGGGGCTACACCTTC. Translated, it gives CSARYRGGYTF. The chain couples TRBV20-1 to TRBJ1-2; TRBD1 aligns across 8 bases. Germline V lookup: CDR1 DFQATT, CDR2 SNEGSKA (reference sequence). With V trimmed by 2 bases and J by 8 bases, 1 base remained unmatched. The CDR3 is made up of 11 amino acids.

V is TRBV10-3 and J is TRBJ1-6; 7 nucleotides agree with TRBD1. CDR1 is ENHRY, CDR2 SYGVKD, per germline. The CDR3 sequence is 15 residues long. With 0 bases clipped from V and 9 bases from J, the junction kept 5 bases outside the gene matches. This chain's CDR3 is CAISESGGGRSPLHF. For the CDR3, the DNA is TGTGCCATCAGTGAGTCGGGAGGGGGCCGTTCACCCCTCCACTTT.